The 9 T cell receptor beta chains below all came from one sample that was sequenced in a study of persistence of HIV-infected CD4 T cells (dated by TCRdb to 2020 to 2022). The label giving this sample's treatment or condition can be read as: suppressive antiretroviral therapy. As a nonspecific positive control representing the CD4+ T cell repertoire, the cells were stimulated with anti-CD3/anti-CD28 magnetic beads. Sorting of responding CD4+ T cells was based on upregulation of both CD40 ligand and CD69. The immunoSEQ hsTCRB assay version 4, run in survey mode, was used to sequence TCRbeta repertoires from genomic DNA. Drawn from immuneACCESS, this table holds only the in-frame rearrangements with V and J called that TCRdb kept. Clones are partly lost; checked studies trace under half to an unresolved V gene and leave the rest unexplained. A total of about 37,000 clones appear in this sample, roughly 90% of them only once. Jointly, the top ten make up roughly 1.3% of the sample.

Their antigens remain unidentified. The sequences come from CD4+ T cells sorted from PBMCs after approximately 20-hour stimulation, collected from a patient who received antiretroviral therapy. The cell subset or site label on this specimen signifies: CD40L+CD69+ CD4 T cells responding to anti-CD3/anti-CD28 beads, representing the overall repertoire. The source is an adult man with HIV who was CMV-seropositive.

DNA for the CDR3: TGTGCCAGTAGTGTTGTCAGGGGCAATCAGCCCCAGCATTTT. Translating gives CASSVVRGNQPQHF. The rearrangement joins TRBV19 to TRBJ1-5; D perhaps matches TRBD1 (5 bases). CDR1 and CDR2 from the germline V gene are LNHDA and SQIVND (reference sequence). V was cut by 5 bases and J by 2 bases, with 10 bases left in between. The CDR3 runs 14 residues.

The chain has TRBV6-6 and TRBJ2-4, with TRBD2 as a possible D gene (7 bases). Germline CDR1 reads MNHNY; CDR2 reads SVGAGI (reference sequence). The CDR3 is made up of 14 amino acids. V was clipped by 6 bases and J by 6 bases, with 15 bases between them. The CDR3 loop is CASSRGGGANIQYF. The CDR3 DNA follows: TGTGCCAGCAGCCGAGGGGGGGGTGCAAACATTCAGTACTTC.

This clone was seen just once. CDR3 in DNA: TGTGCCAGCAGCCAAGAAGGGCTAGCTTACAATGAGCAGTTCTTC. Protein: CASSQEGLAYNEQFF. This rearrangement joins TRBV4-2 to TRBJ2-1, with a possible D match to TRBD2 (5 bases). The CDR3 has 15 residues. Per germline, CDR1 LGHNA and CDR2 YNFKEQ. The V gene lost 0 bases and the J gene lost 4 bases, with 10 bases spanning the gap.

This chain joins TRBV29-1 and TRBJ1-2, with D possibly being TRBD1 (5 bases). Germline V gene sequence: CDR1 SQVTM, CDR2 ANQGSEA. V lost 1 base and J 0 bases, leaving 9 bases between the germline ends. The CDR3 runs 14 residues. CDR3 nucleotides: TGCAGCGTTGAAGGGTCCAGGGCTAACTATGGCTACACCTTC. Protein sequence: CSVEGSRANYGYTF. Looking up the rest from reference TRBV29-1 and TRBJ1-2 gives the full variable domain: SAVISQKPSRDICQRGTSLTIQCQVDSQVTMMFWYRQQPGQSLTLIATANQGSEATYESGFVIDKFPISRPNLTFSTLTVSNMSPEDSSIYLCSVEGSRANYGYTFGSGTRLTVV.

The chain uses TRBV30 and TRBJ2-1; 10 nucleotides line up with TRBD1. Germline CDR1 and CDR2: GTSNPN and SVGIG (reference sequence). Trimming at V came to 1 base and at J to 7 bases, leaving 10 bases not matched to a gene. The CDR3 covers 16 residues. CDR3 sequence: CAWSGIGQGVGNEQFF. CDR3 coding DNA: TGTGCCTGGAGTGGGATCGGACAGGGGGTAGGGAATGAGCAGTTCTTC.

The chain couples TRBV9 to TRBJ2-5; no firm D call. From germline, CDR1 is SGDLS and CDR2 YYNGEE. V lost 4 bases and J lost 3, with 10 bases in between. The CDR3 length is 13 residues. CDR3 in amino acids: CASSPRAEETQYF. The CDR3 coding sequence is TGTGCCAGCAGCCCCCGGGCGGAAGAGACCCAGTACTTC.

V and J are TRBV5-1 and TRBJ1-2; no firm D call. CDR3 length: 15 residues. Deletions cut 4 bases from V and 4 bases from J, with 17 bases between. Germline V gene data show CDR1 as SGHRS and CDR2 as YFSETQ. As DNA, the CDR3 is TGCGCCAGCAGCCCAGAGCTTTCGACGGCCTATGGCTACACCTTC. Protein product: CASSPELSTAYGYTF.

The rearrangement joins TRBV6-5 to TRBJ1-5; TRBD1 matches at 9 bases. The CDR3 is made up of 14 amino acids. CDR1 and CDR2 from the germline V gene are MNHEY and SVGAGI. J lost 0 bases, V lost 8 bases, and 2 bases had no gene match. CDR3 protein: CASGTGFSNQPQHF. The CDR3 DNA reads TGTGCCAGCGGGACAGGGTTTAGCAATCAGCCCCAGCATTTT.

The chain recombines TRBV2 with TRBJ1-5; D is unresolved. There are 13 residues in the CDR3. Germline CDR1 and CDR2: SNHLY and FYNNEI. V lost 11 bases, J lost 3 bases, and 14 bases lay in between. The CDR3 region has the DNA TGTGCCGGCTCTGGAGAGACCAATCAGCCCCAGCATTTT. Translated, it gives CAGSGETNQPQHF.